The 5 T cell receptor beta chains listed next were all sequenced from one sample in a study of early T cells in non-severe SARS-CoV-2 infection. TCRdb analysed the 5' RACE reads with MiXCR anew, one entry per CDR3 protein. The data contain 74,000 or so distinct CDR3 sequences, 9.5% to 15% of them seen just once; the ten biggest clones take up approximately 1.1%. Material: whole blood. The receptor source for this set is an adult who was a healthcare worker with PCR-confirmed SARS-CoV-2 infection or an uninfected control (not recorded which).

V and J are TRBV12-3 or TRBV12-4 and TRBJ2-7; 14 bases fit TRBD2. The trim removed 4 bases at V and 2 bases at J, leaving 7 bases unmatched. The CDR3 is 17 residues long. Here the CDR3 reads CASSSTGTSGGAYEQYF. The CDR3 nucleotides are TGTGCCAGCAGTTCCACCGGGACTAGCGGGGGTGCCTACGAGCAGTACTTC.

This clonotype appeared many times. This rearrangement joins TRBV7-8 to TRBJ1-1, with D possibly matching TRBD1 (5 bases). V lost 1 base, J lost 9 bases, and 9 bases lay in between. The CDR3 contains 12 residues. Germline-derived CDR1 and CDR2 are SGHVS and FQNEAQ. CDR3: CASSLGQIQAFF. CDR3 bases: TGTGCCAGCAGCTTAGGACAGATACAAGCTTTCTTT.

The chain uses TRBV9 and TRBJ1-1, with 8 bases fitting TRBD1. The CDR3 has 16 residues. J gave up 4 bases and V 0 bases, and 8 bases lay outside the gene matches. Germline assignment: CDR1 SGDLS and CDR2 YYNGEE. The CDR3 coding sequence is TGTGCCAGCAGCGTAGGCACAGGGGGTATGAGCACTGAAGCTTTCTTT. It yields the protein CASSVGTGGMSTEAFF.

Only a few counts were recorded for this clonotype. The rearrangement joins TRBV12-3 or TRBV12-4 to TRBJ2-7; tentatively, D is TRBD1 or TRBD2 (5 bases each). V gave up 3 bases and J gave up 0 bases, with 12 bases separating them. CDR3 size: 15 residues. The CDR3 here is CASSFSGASSYEQYF. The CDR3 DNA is TGTGCCAGCAGTTTCTCCGGGGCGAGCTCCTACGAGCAGTACTTC.

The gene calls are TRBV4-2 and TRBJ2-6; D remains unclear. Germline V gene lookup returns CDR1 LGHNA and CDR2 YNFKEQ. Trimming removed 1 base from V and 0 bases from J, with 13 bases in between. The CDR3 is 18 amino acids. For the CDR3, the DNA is TGTGCCAGCAGCCAAGTTCTCCGAATCCCCTCTGGGGCCAACGTCCTGACTTTC. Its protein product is CASSQVLRIPSGANVLTF.